One and the same sample provided the 4 T cell receptor beta chains below, sequenced in a study of Graves' ophthalmopathy and Graves' hyperthyroidism. Amplification targeted the TCR beta CDR3 regions, with RNA transcripts as the source material. Investigators did first-round RT-PCR with HTBI primers, then second-round multiplex PCR. MiXCR was run by TCRdb on the multiplex PCR reads, yielding one entry per CDR3 protein. The table shows around 520,000 distinct CDR3 sequences, with about two fifths occurring only once. The sample was peripheral blood or thyroid tissue (not recorded which). Source of these receptors: an adult man with Graves' hyperthyroidism.

The table lists this clonotype with many counts. CDR3 region: CSAWASGANVLTF. The CDR3 DNA reads as TGCAGTGCTTGGGCTTCTGGGGCCAACGTCCTGACTTTC. The chain joins TRBV20-1 to TRBJ2-6; D unclear. V dropped 5 bases and J dropped 1 base, with 6 bases sitting between them. CDR3 size: 13 residues. Germline V CDR1 and CDR2: DFQATT, SNEGSKA (reference sequence).

This clonotype showed up just once. The gene calls are TRBV24-1 and TRBJ1-2; D is unresolved. Trimming removed 7 bases from V and 3 bases from J, with 20 bases in between. Germline V gene data show CDR1 as KGHDR and CDR2 as SFDVKD. The CDR3 is 16 residues long. The CDR3 region has the DNA TGTGCCACCAGCCGCCAAGGCGGCACCGGGGACTATGGCTACACCTTC. Amino acids: CATSRQGGTGDYGYTF.

This clonotype is a singleton in its sample. Here the CDR3 reads CASSGRDRRYEHF. The CDR3 DNA sequence: TGTGCCAGCAGTGGAAGAGACAGACGGTACGAGCATTTT. This chain connects TRBV2 to TRBJ1-5, with D tentatively TRBD1 (5 bases). Trimming removed 4 bases at V and 14 bases at J, with 18 bases between. This CDR3 has 13 residues. Germline CDR1 and CDR2: SNHLY and FYNNEI.

This clonotype was seen at least ten times. The genes are TRBV19 and TRBJ1-2, with TRBD1 matching 8 bases. This CDR3 is 14 amino acids long. Unmatched junction bases numbered 9, after V lost 5 bases and J lost 7 bases. Germline CDR1 reads LNHDA; CDR2 reads SQIVND (reference sequence). DNA of the CDR3: TGTGCCAGTAGTGATCCGGGACAGGCGACTGGCTACACCTTC. Translating it yields CASSDPGQATGYTF.